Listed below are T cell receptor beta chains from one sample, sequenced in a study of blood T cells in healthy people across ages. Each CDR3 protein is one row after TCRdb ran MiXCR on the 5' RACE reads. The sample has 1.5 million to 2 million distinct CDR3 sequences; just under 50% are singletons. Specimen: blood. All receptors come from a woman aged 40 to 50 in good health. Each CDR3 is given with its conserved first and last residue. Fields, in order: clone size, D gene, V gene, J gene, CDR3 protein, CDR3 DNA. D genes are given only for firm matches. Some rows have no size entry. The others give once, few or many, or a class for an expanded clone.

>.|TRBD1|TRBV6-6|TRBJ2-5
CASSSAPGGGETQYF
TGTGCCAGCAGTTCGGCCCCAGGGGGCGGAGAGACCCAGTACTTC
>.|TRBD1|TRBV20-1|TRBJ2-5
CSAWTGGYGTQYF
TGCAGTGCATGGACAGGGGGCTATGGGACCCAGTACTTC
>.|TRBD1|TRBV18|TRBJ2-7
CASSPLGTGDAYEQYF
TGTGCCAGCTCACCACTGGGGACAGGGGATGCCTACGAGCAGTACTTC
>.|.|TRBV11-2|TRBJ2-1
CASSHAWGALDNEQFF
TGTGCCAGCAGCCACGCCTGGGGGGCTCTTGACAATGAGCAGTTCTTC
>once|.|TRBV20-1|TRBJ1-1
CSARVLRGGPNTEAFF
TGCAGTGCTAGAGTCCTGAGGGGAGGGCCGAACACTGAAGCTTTCTTT
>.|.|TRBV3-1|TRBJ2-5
CASAQKMGGGVTQYF
TGTGCCAGCGCTCAAAAAATGGGGGGCGGAGTGACCCAGTACTTC
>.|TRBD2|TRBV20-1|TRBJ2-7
CSARGLSVYEQYF
TGCAGTGCTCGGGGACTATCCGTCTACGAGCAGTACTTC
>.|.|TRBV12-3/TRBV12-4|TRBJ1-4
CASSHLGGPRAEKLFF
TGTGCCAGCAGTCACCTGGGGGGCCCCCGGGCCGAAAAACTGTTTTTT
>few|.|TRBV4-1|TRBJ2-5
CASSQSEQGHNEQYF
TGCGCCAGCAGCCAATCTGAGCAGGGGCACAATGAGCAGTACTTC
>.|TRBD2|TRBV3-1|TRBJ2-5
CASSQGPAGTSRETQYF
TGTGCCAGCAGCCAAGGGCCAGCGGGGACCAGCAGGGAGACCCAGTACTTC
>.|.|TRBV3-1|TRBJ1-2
CASSQGGGDGGYTF
TGTGCCAGCAGCCAAGGAGGAGGGGACGGCGGCTACACCTTC
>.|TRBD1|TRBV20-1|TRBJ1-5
CSARRQGAYQPQHF
TGCAGTGCTCGACGACAGGGGGCGTACCAGCCCCAGCATTTT
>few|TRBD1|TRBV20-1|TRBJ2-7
CSALPDRDIYEQYF
TGCAGTGCCCTCCCGGACAGGGATATCTACGAGCAGTACTTC
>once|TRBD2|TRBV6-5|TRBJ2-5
CASSPGGEWETQYF
TGTGCCAGTTCCCCCGGGGGGGAGTGGGAGACCCAGTACTTC
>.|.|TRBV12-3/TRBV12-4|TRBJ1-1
CASSQSQPNTEAFF
TGTGCCAGCAGCCAAAGCCAGCCGAACACTGAAGCTTTCTTT
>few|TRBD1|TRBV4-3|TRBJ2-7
CASSQSGQGSYEQYF
TGCGCCAGCAGCCAATCGGGACAGGGGTCCTACGAGCAGTACTTC
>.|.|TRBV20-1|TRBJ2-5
CSAFSGGAGQETQYF
TGCAGCGCTTTTAGCGGCGGAGCAGGACAAGAGACCCAGTACTTC
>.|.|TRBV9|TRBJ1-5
CASSVDGANQPQHF
TGTGCCAGCAGCGTAGACGGGGCCAATCAGCCCCAGCATTTT
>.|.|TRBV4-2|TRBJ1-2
CASSPPGNHNYGYTF
TGTGCCAGCAGCCCCCCAGGGAATCATAACTATGGCTACACCTTC
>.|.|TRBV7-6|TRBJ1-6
CASSLEPYSPLHF
TGTGCCAGCAGCTTAGAACCTTATTCACCCCTCCACTTT
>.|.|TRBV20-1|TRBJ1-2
CSASNRESNYGYTF
TGCAGTGCTAGCAACAGGGAGTCTAACTATGGCTACACCTTC
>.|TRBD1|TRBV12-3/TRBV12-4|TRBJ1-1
CASRGTGQDTEAFF
TGTGCCAGCAGGGGGACAGGGCAGGACACTGAAGCTTTCTTT
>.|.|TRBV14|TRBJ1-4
CASSLGRRRSEKLFF
TGTGCCAGCAGCCTTGGGCGAAGAAGAAGTGAAAAACTGTTTTTT
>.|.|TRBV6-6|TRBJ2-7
CASSPKTGLYEQYF
TGTGCCAGCAGTCCTAAAACAGGGTTGTACGAGCAGTACTTC
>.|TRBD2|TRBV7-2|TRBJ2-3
CASSLSGGSLYLDTQYF
TGTGCCAGCAGCTTAAGCGGGGGCTCCCTGTATCTAGATACGCAGTATTTT
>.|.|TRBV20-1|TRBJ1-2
CSASTVGHYGYTF
TGCAGTGCTTCGACAGTGGGACACTATGGCTACACCTTC
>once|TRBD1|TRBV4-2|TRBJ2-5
CASSRQTGVETQYF
TGTGCCAGCAGCCGACAGACAGGGGTGGAGACCCAGTACTTC
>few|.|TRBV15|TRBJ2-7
CATSRPDERDVEQYF
TGTGCCACCAGCAGACCCGATGAGAGGGATGTCGAGCAGTACTTC
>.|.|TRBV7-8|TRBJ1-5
CASSLSLGQKSNQPQHF
TGTGCCAGCAGCTTATCCCTTGGACAGAAAAGCAATCAGCCCCAGCATTTT
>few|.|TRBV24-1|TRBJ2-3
CATSQGSPQDTQYF
TGTGCCACTAGCCAGGGCTCCCCACAAGATACGCAGTATTTT
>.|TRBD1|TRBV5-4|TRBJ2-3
CASSTNRGWGTDTQYF
TGTGCCAGCAGCACAAACAGGGGGTGGGGCACAGATACGCAGTATTTT
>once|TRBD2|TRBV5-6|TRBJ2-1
CASSLGRGDFETQFF
TGTGCCAGCAGCTTGGGGCGGGGGGACTTCGAGACCCAGTTCTTC
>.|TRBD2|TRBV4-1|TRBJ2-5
CASSQASGGIKETQYF
TGCGCCAGCAGCCAAGCTAGCGGGGGGATCAAGGAGACCCAGTACTTC
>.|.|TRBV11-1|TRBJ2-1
CASSLAWWDSQYNEQFF
TGTGCCAGCAGCTTAGCTTGGTGGGATAGCCAATACAATGAGCAGTTCTTC
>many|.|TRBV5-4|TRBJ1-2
CASSLDRSYYGYTF
TGTGCCAGCAGCCTCGACAGGAGCTACTATGGCTACACCTTC
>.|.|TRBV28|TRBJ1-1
CASTRGSEAFF
TGTGCCAGTACAAGGGGTTCTGAAGCTTTCTTT
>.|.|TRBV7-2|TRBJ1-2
CASSPRTGFHGYTF
TGTGCCAGCAGCCCTAGAACGGGGTTTCATGGCTACACCTTC
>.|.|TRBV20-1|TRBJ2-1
CSASEDDNEQFF
TGCAGTGCTAGTGAGGATGACAATGAGCAGTTCTTC
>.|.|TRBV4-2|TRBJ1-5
CASSREQNGGGADQPQHF
TGTGCCAGCAGCCGAGAACAAAACGGGGGGGGCGCTGACCAGCCCCAGCATTTT
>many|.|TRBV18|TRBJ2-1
CASSPGNEQFF
TGTGCCAGCTCACCAGGCAATGAGCAGTTCTTC
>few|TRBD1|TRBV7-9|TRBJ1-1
CASSFTSGTGGAFF
TGTGCCAGCAGCTTCACCTCAGGGACAGGGGGTGCTTTCTTT